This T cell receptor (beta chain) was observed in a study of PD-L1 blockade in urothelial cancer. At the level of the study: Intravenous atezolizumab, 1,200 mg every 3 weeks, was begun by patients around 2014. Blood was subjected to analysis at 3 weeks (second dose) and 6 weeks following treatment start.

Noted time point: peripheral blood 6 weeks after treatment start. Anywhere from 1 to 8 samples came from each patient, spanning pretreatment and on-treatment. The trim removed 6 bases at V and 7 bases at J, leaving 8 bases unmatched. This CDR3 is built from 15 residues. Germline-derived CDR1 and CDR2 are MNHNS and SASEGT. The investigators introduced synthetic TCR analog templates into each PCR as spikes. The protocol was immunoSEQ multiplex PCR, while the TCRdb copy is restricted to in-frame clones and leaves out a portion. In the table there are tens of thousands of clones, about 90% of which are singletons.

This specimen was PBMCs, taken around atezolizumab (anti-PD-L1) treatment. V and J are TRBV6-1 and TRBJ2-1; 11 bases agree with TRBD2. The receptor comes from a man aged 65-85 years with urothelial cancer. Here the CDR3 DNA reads TGTGCCAGCAGCGAACTAGCGGGAGTAAGTAATGAGCAGTTCTTC. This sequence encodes CASSELAGVSNEQFF.